Each of the 23 T cell receptor beta chains below was sequenced from the same sample in a study of OX40 agonist ivuxolimab in advanced cancers. Sequencing used immunoSEQ multiplex PCR; TCRdb keeps in-frame clones, though not all of them. The sample has some 95,000 clones, roughly 88% seen once. This specimen consisted of CD4+ or CD8+ T cells sorted from blood, obtained in a trial of the OX40 agonist ivuxolimab. The source of these receptors is an adult with an advanced solid tumor such as melanoma, head and neck, liver or kidney cancer.

The V gene is TRBV7-2, the J gene TRBJ2-7; TRBD1 agrees at 7 bases. Trimming took 0 bases from V and 2 from J; bases not matched to a gene: 1. Germline V gene sequence: CDR1 SGHTA, CDR2 FQGNSA. The CDR3 runs 14 residues. CDR3 DNA sequence: TGTGCCAGCAGCTTAGCCAGGGGGACCTACGAGCAGTACTTC. Its protein product is CASSLARGTYEQYF.

The chain links TRBV19 to TRBJ1-4; D not certain. V was pared by 9 bases and J by 5 bases, with 7 bases between. The germline V gene encodes CDR1 LNHDA and CDR2 SQIVND (reference sequence). The CDR3 sequence is 11 residues long. In DNA form, the CDR3 reads TGTGCCAGCCAACAGAATGAAAAACTGTTTTTT. Its translation: CASQQNEKLFF.

The sample holds a few counts of this clone. This chain links TRBV4-1 with TRBJ1-1, with TRBD1 identical over 7 bases. The germline V gene has CDR1 MGHRA and CDR2 YSYEKL. After removal of 3 bases from V and 10 bases from J, the junction contained 11 bases not matched to a gene. CDR3 length: 14 amino acids. The CDR3 coding sequence is TGCGCCAGCAGCCACCCCCTCGACAGGGTAGGAGCTTTCTTT. This translates into CASSHPLDRVGAFF.

The CDR3 sequence: CASSPRGNTEAFF. The CDR3 nucleotides read TGTGCCAGCAGCCCCAGGGGGAACACTGAAGCTTTCTTT. This chain joins TRBV11-3 and TRBJ1-1, with D possibly being TRBD1 (6 bases). The CDR3 covers 13 residues. Germline assignment: CDR1 SGHNT and CDR2 YENEEA. V was trimmed by 5 bases and J by 1 base, leaving 8 bases between them.

The rearrangement uses TRBV5-4 and TRBJ2-5, with TRBD1 matching over 8 bases. Unmatched junction bases numbered 12, after V lost 4 bases and J lost 4 bases. Germline-derived CDR1 and CDR2 are SGHNT and YYREEE (reference sequence). This CDR3 is 16 amino acids long. CDR3 nucleotides: TGTGCCAGCAGCCTACCCCCAGGGGGCGGTGGAGAGACCCAGTACTTC. Amino acids: CASSLPPGGGGETQYF. Supplemented by reference TRBV5-4 and TRBJ2-5, the full variable domain reads ETGVTQSPTHLIKTRGQQVTLRCSSQSGHNTVSWYQQALGQGPQFIFQYYREEENGRGNFPPRFSGLQFPNYSSELNVNALELDDSALYLCASSLPPGGGGETQYFGPGTRLLVL.

This chain links TRBV30 with TRBJ1-5; no clear D. V shed 3 bases and J shed 4 bases, with 16 bases lying between them. The CDR3 length is 15 residues. The germline V gene has CDR1 GTSNPN and CDR2 SVGIG (reference sequence). The CDR3 nucleotides are TGTGCCTGGAGCCCGCTCGGGCGCCCTAATCAGCCCCAGCATTTT. Encoded protein: CAWSPLGRPNQPQHF.

The sample holds one count of this clone. DNA of the CDR3: TGTGCCAGCAGCCGACAGGAACAAGAGACCCAGTACTTC. Translated, it gives CASSRQEQETQYF. The chain couples TRBV5-4 to TRBJ2-5, with a weak D call TRBD1 (6 bases). Between the trimmed V and J ends, which lost 4 bases and 2 bases, there was a span of 9 bases. Per germline, CDR1 SGHNT and CDR2 YYREEE (reference sequence). The CDR3 contains 13 residues.

This clone came up once. The chain has TRBV4-3 and TRBJ1-1; D uncertain. Between the trimmed V and J ends, which lost 1 base and 0 bases, there was a span of 6 bases. CDR3 length: 14 amino acids. Per germline, CDR1 LGHNA and CDR2 YSLEER. Here the CDR3 reads CASSQGQMNTEAFF. For the CDR3, the DNA is TGCGCCAGCAGCCAAGGACAAATGAACACTGAAGCTTTCTTT.

V gene TRBV6-5 combines with J gene TRBJ2-7; 13 positions agree with TRBD2. The CDR3 has 15 amino acids. Trimming cost V 0 bases and J 8 bases; bases outside gene matches: 4. Germline CDR1 MNHEY, CDR2 SVGAGI. Here the CDR3 DNA reads TGTGCCAGCAGTTACTCGGGACTAGCGGGGCCTAAGCAGTACTTC. Translation: CASSYSGLAGPKQYF.

The rearrangement joins TRBV12-5 to TRBJ2-1; TRBD1 or TRBD2 may be the D gene (6 bases each). V lost 7 bases to trimming and J lost 8 bases, with 15 bases between them. The CDR3 spans 13 residues. Germline CDR1 and CDR2: LGHNT and FRNRAP. The CDR3 DNA is TGTGCTAGTGAGGGGGAGGCCAACCATGAGCAGTTCTTC. Its protein product is CASEGEANHEQFF.

The CDR3 region is CASSLAGGPRGRDQPQHF. The CDR3 region has the DNA TGTGCCAGCAGCTTAGCGGGGGGCCCCAGGGGTAGAGATCAGCCCCAGCATTTT. The chain is built from TRBV7-6 and TRBJ1-5; weak D call: TRBD1 (6 bases). The CDR3 sequence is 18 residues long. Germline V gene lookup returns CDR1 SGHVS and CDR2 FNYEAQ. The ends were cut back, 0 bases at V and 5 bases at J, with 20 bases in the middle.

The rearrangement uses TRBV15 and TRBJ2-1, with 7 bases identical to TRBD1. Germline CDR1 reads LNHNV; CDR2 reads YYDKDF (reference sequence). This CDR3 is built from 15 residues. The junction had 7 bases not matched to a gene; V was cut back by 5 bases and J by 3 bases. The CDR3 loop is CATSRDRASYNEQFF. The CDR3 region has the DNA TGTGCCACCAGCCGCGACAGGGCCAGCTACAATGAGCAGTTCTTC.

The rearrangement joins TRBV6-5 to TRBJ2-3, with D perhaps TRBD2 (6 bases). CDR3 length: 14 residues. Germline V gene sequence: CDR1 MNHEY, CDR2 SVGAGI. V was clipped by 4 bases and J by 2 bases, with 10 bases between them. CDR3 nucleotides: TGTGCCAGCAGTTCCGGGACTTTCACAGATACGCAGTATTTT. As protein: CASSSGTFTDTQYF.

The chain links TRBV5-1 to TRBJ1-5; possibly TRBD1 for D (6 bases). The CDR3 runs 15 residues. V was pared by 5 bases and J by 3 bases, with 15 bases between. Germline V gene sequence: CDR1 SGHRS, CDR2 YFSETQ. This chain's CDR3 is CASSLAGDFNQPQHF. The DNA of the CDR3 is TGCGCCAGCAGTCTTGCAGGGGATTTCAATCAGCCCCAGCATTTT.

The chain recombines TRBV5-8 with TRBJ2-7, with 9 nucleotides matching TRBD1. The CDR3 is 15 amino acids. V was clipped by 3 bases and J by 5 bases; unmatched bases: 9. CDR1 is SGHTS, CDR2 YDEGEE, per germline. The CDR3 is CASSSISDRGDEQYF. In DNA, the CDR3 is TGTGCCAGCAGCTCAATATCGGACAGGGGCGACGAGCAGTACTTC.

This clone is a singleton in its sample. CDR3 nucleotides: TGTGCCAGCAGCAAGCGGCTAGGAGGGGGCGAGATTCCCGGGGAGCTGTTTTTT. Encoded protein: CASSKRLGGGEIPGELFF. The chain is built from TRBV21-1 and TRBJ2-2; the DNA was not compared with TRBD1, the D call given in the table. TRBV21-1 counts as a pseudogene. CDR3 length: 18 amino acids.

This rearrangement joins TRBV6-1 to TRBJ2-7; D is unclear. From germline, CDR1 is MNHNS and CDR2 SASEGT. The CDR3 consists of 13 residues. Trimming stripped 8 bases from V and 0 bases from J, with 11 bases between. DNA of the CDR3: TGTGCCAGCGTCAAGGGCTTCTCCTACGAGCAGTACTTC. Protein: CASVKGFSYEQYF.

CDR3 loop: CASRARTSDRNTQYF. In nucleotides, the CDR3 is TGTGCCAGTAGGGCCCGGACTAGCGACCGTAATACGCAGTATTTT. V usage is TRBV19 and J usage is TRBJ2-3; TRBD2 agrees at 9 bases. The CDR3 is 15 residues long. The junction had 11 bases not matched to a gene; V was cut back by 6 bases and J by 7 bases. Germline CDR1 reads LNHDA; CDR2 reads SQIVND (reference sequence). Full variable domain (remainder filled in from reference TRBV19 and TRBJ2-3): DGGITQSPKYLFRKEGQNVTLSCEQNLNHDAMYWYRQDPGQGLRLIYYSQIVNDFQKGDIAEGYSVSREKKESFPLTVTSAQKNPTAFYLCASRARTSDRNTQYFGPGTRLTVL.

This chain joins TRBV5-6 and TRBJ2-7, with a possible D match to TRBD2 (6 bases). V lost 4 bases and J lost 6, with 11 bases in between. From germline, CDR1 is SGHDT and CDR2 YYEEEE. This CDR3 spans 12 amino acids. This chain's CDR3 is CASSMEGSEQYF. CDR3 nucleotides: TGTGCCAGCAGCATGGAGGGGTCCGAGCAGTACTTC. The full variable domain, its missing parts supplied by reference TRBV5-6 and TRBJ2-7, is DAGVTQSPTHLIKTRGQQVTLRCSPKSGHDTVSWYQQALGQGPQFIFQYYEEEERQRGNFPDRFSGHQFPNYSSELNVNALLLGDSALYLCASSMEGSEQYFGPGTRLTVT.

This chain joins TRBV20-1 and TRBJ1-2; D ambiguous. The CDR3 is 11 residues long. Trimming stripped 4 bases from V and 3 bases from J, with 6 bases between. Per germline, CDR1 DFQATT and CDR2 SNEGSKA (reference sequence). CDR3 in DNA: TGCAGTGCTAACAGAGACTATGGCTACACCTTC. Its translation: CSANRDYGYTF.

This chain uses TRBV7-8 with TRBJ2-7; TRBD2 matches 8 bases. The CDR3 is 15 amino acids. The germline CDR1 and CDR2 sequences are SGHVS and FQNEAQ. The J segment lost 0 bases and the V segment lost 5 bases, leaving 6 bases of the junction unmatched. CDR3: CASSPLAGSSYEQYF. CDR3 coding DNA: TGTGCCAGCAGCCCGTTAGCGGGGAGCTCCTACGAGCAGTACTTC.

V is TRBV6-4 and J is TRBJ1-5, with D perhaps TRBD1 (6 bases). The CDR3 runs to 14 residues. From germline, CDR1 is MRHNA and CDR2 SNTAGT. Trimming shortened V by 7 bases and J by 0 bases, and 10 bases separated the two germline ends. DNA for the CDR3: TGTGCCAGCACCGGACAGAATAGCAATCAGCCCCAGCATTTT. This gives the protein CASTGQNSNQPQHF.

This chain joins TRBV7-8 and TRBJ2-5; D is ambiguous. This CDR3 contains 11 residues. Per the germline V gene, CDR1 is SGHVS and CDR2 is FQNEAQ. Trimming removed 3 bases from V and 2 bases from J, with 1 base in between. The chain's CDR3 is CASSFQETQYF. CDR3 nucleotide sequence: TGTGCCAGCAGCTTTCAAGAGACCCAGTACTTC.